One sample yielded the 3 T cell receptor beta chains listed below, sequenced in a study of cytomegalovirus exposure and HLA in healthy donors. PCR employed 60 Vbeta and 13 Jbeta primers. Using immunoSEQ multiplex PCR, the repertoire was profiled, and TCRdb retains in-frame clones only, with some absent. The sample consists of 70,000 or so clones, roughly 66% of them appearing once. Input material: PBMCs. The source of these receptors is a woman aged 45-60 years in good health and CMV-seronegative.

This clone turned up a few times. A read error may produce the germline difference seen at one junction end. The V gene is TRBV2, the J gene TRBJ2-7; D is possibly TRBD1 (5 bases). The CDR3 runs 10 residues. Germline loops: CDR1 SNHLY, CDR2 FYNNEI. CDR3 residues: CASSEGRVAF. The DNA for the CDR3 is TGTGCCAGCAGTGAGGGCAGGGTAGCCTTC.

A single count supports this clone. The V gene is TRBV1, the J gene TRBJ2-7; TRBD2 is the table's D call, not checked against the DNA. TRBV1 corresponds to a pseudogene. The CDR3 is made up of 15 amino acids. The CDR3, as DNA: TGCACCAGCAGCCCGCCGGGAGCGGGAGGCTACGAGCAGTACTTC. Translated, it gives CTSSPPGAGGYEQYF.

To note about this clone: At one end the junction does not follow the germline gene, possibly because of a read error. The chain carries TRBV14 and TRBJ1-2; D is possibly TRBD1 (6 bases). Germline V gene data show CDR1 as SGHDN and CDR2 as FVKESK. The CDR3 is 15 residues long. CDR3: CASSQDSRAGQLQGF. As DNA, the CDR3 is TGTGCCAGCAGCCAAGATTCAAGGGCTGGACAGCTCCAAGGCTTC.